The sequence of this T cell receptor (beta chain) was determined in a study of cytomegalovirus exposure and HLA in healthy donors. At the level of the study: About 85 million unique TCRs from HLA-typed donors were held in an early release of data. The study placed over 65% of its approximately 430 genotyped donors in the Caucasian-associated ancestry cluster.

Trimming took 3 bases from V and 6 from J; bases not matched to a gene: 9. CDR3 length: 18 amino acids. Germline V gives CDR1 SGDLS, CDR2 YYNGEE. Researchers ran the PCR with 60 Vbeta and 13 Jbeta primers. Sequenced by immunoSEQ multiplex PCR; TCRdb stores in-frame clones only, minus some. This repertoire shows roughly 100,000 clones, 75% found once; its top ten account for more than 2.5%. Sequencing used PBMCs. The sequence was obtained from a male donor in good health and CMV-seropositive. The J gene is TRBJ2-2, the V gene TRBV9; TRBD2 aligns across 15 bases. In DNA form, the CDR3 reads TGTGCCAGCAGCGCCGGGACTAGCGGGGGGCGTACCCCCGGGGAGCTGTTTTTT. This translates into CASSAGTSGGRTPGELFF.